These T cell receptor beta chains were read from a single sample in a study of T-cell memory formation after mild COVID-19. Each CDR3 protein gets one entry after TCRdb re-called the 5' RACE reads with MiXCR. The table includes around 310,000 distinct CDR3 sequences, roughly an eighth detected once. Sequencing was done on a sample of PBMCs or a T cell subset sorted from them (not recorded which). These receptors all come from a young man who had mild COVID-19 (a few samples of this study predate the infection). Cell type and time point are not known. Both conserved end residues are part of each CDR3. D genes are given only for firm matches. Size values are once, few and many counts, or a class for expanded clones, and some rows have none.

clone size,D gene,V gene,J gene,CDR3 DNA,CDR3 protein
.,.,TRBV19,TRBJ1-2,TGTGCCAGTACGGATCCAGGGCGGTTTTATGGCTACACCTTC,CASTDPGRFYGYTF
few,TRBD1,TRBV11-1,TRBJ2-1,TGTGCCAGCAGCTTAGCGCAGGGTCGACAGGGTTATTTTGAGTCCCAACCCTACAATGAGCAGTTCTTC,CASSLAQGRQGYFESQPYNEQFF
few,.,TRBV7-2,TRBJ2-3,TGTGCCAGCAGCAAACGCCTAGAGGATACGCAGTATTTT,CASSKRLEDTQYF
few,TRBD2,TRBV12-3/TRBV12-4,TRBJ2-2,TGTGCCAGCAGTTCCCGACTAGCGGGGGAAGTCGTGGAGCTGTTTTTT,CASSSRLAGEVVELFF
.,.,TRBV19,TRBJ2-5,TGTGCCAGTAGTATTCCCCGCGGAGAGACCCAGTACTTC,CASSIPRGETQYF
.,TRBD1,TRBV6-2/TRBV6-3,TRBJ1-1,TGTGCCAGCAGTTTTTTCAGGGGGTACGCTGAAGATTTCTTT,CASSFFRGYAEDFF
many,TRBD1,TRBV20-1,TRBJ1-1,TGCAGCTACCGGGACAGGGTGGGTATAGATGAAGCTTTCTTT,CSYRDRVGIDEAFF
.,TRBD1,TRBV29-1,TRBJ1-5,TGCAGCGTCGCGGGACAGGGGCAGCCCCAGCATTTT,CSVAGQGQPQHF
.,.,TRBV15,TRBJ1-2,TGTGCCACCAGCGCCGGGCCTCCCTATGGCTACACCTTC,CATSAGPPYGYTF
.,.,TRBV5-1,TRBJ2-5,TGCGCCAGCAGGGACGTGTCGGGGACGCAAGAGACCCAGTACTTC,CASRDVSGTQETQYF
.,.,TRBV20-1,TRBJ2-5,TGCAGTGCCCGGGCCGGGGAGACCCAGTACTTC,CSARAGETQYF
.,TRBD2,TRBV7-2,TRBJ2-5,TGTGCCAGCAGCCCGGGGGGGGCGGAAGGACAAGAGACCCAGTACTTC,CASSPGGAEGQETQYF
few,TRBD1,TRBV7-8,TRBJ2-5,TGTGCCAGCAGCCCACCCGGGACAGGCATTTCGGAGACCCAGTACTTC,CASSPPGTGISETQYF
.,.,TRBV6-1,TRBJ1-1,TGTGCCAGCAGTGGATCGGTAGGGGAAAGCACTGAAGCTTTCTTT,CASSGSVGESTEAFF
few,TRBD1,TRBV20-1,TRBJ1-3,TGCAGTGCAAGACAGGGGATCGGAAACACCATATATTTT,CSARQGIGNTIYF
many,TRBD2,TRBV29-1,TRBJ2-1,TGCAGCGTTGAAGATCAAGTCCGGACTAGCGTCGGTGAGCAGTTCTTC,CSVEDQVRTSVGEQFF
.,TRBD2,TRBV6-2/TRBV6-3,TRBJ2-3,TGTGCCAGCACGACCAGCGGGGGAAGTACAGATACGCAGTATTTT,CASTTSGGSTDTQYF
.,.,TRBV4-1,TRBJ1-3,TGCGCCAGCAGCCAACATCAGTCAACTGGAAACACCATATATTTT,CASSQHQSTGNTIYF
.,TRBD1,TRBV5-1,TRBJ2-7,TGCGCCAGCAGCTCCGGACAGGGCCACGAGCAGTACTTC,CASSSGQGHEQYF
.,.,TRBV29-1,TRBJ1-2,TGCAGCGTTGAGACGGGCTCGTGGGGGTCCTACACCTTC,CSVETGSWGSYTF
.,.,TRBV6-2/TRBV6-3,TRBJ2-5,TGTGCCAGCAGTTACGGCGCCGTCGGGGAGACCCAGTACTTC,CASSYGAVGETQYF
.,.,TRBV12-3/TRBV12-4,TRBJ1-2,TGTGCCAGCAGTTTAGGGACATACTATGGCTACACCTTC,CASSLGTYYGYTF
.,.,TRBV27,TRBJ2-6,TGTGCCAGCAGTACCCAACGGTGGGAGAGTCCTGGGGCCAACGTCCTGACTTTC,CASSTQRWESPGANVLTF
.,.,TRBV3-1,TRBJ1-5,TGTGCCAGCAGCCAGACGCGGGGATACCAGCCCCAGCATTTT,CASSQTRGYQPQHF
.,.,TRBV5-1,TRBJ1-1,TGCGCCAGCAGCGCCGAGTTCCTTTGGACTGAAGCTTTCTTT,CASSAEFLWTEAFF
few,TRBD2,TRBV7-2,TRBJ2-1,TGTGCCAGCAGCTTCCGGCGGGGGGCTCCATACAATGAGCAGTTCTTC,CASSFRRGAPYNEQFF
.,.,TRBV29-1,TRBJ2-7,TGCAGCGTTGACTCCCGGAACGACGAGCAGTACTTC,CSVDSRNDEQYF
.,.,TRBV3-1,TRBJ2-2,TGTGCCAGCAGCCACCTGGACACGAACACCGGGGAGCTGTTTTTT,CASSHLDTNTGELFF
few,TRBD1,TRBV5-1,TRBJ2-2,TGCGCCAGCAGCACGGACAGGGGGTCTAACGGGGAGCTGTTTTTT,CASSTDRGSNGELFF
few,.,TRBV7-2,TRBJ2-5,TGTGCCAGCAGCTTTCTGCAAGAGACCCAGTACTTC,CASSFLQETQYF
few,.,TRBV7-2,TRBJ2-7,TGTGCCAGCACCACGGGGTTGTCCTACGAGCAGTACTTC,CASTTGLSYEQYF
few,TRBD1,TRBV5-1,TRBJ1-4,TGCGCCAGCAGCTTGGTCGGGACAGATAATGAAAAACTGTTTTTT,CASSLVGTDNEKLFF
.,TRBD2,TRBV5-1,TRBJ2-3,TGCGCCAGCAGCCTAGTCTGGACTAGCGGGGGTGGGGCGCAGTATTTT,CASSLVWTSGGGAQYF
.,.,TRBV29-1,TRBJ1-5,TGCAGCGTTGACCAGGGTCAGCCCCAGCATTTT,CSVDQGQPQHF
few,.,TRBV2,TRBJ2-2,TGTGCCAGCAATGTACGAGTGACCGGGGAGCTGTTTTTT,CASNVRVTGELFF
.,.,TRBV10-3,TRBJ2-3,TGTGCCATCAGTCCACTCAAGGACGGGGGCCTCACAGATACGCAGTATTTT,CAISPLKDGGLTDTQYF
few,TRBD2,TRBV7-3,TRBJ2-3,TGTGCCAGCAGCACCGGACTAGTCCCAGATACGCAGTATTTT,CASSTGLVPDTQYF
.,TRBD2,TRBV27,TRBJ2-1,TGTGCCAGCAGTACAGCGGGGCAAGCCCAGGTTGAGCAGTTCTTC,CASSTAGQAQVEQFF
few,.,TRBV7-2,TRBJ2-3,TGTGCCAGCAGCCCTAGACTATACCACACAGATACGCAGTATTTT,CASSPRLYHTDTQYF
many,TRBD1,TRBV5-1,TRBJ1-1,TGCGCCAGCTTTAACACAGGGGCCCAGAACACTGAAGCTTTCTTT,CASFNTGAQNTEAFF
many,.,TRBV5-1,TRBJ2-3,TGCGCCAGCAGCTTGGGAGGGACGGGCACAGATACGCAGTATTTT,CASSLGGTGTDTQYF
many,TRBD1,TRBV4-2,TRBJ1-2,TGTGCCAGCAGCCAAGATCACGTTTTTCTAGGGGGCGTTGGCTACACCTTC,CASSQDHVFLGGVGYTF
.,.,TRBV15,TRBJ1-2,TGTGCCACCAGCGATCCGGACGGGGGGAACTATGGCTACACCTTC,CATSDPDGGNYGYTF
.,.,TRBV13,TRBJ1-1,TGTGCCAGCAGCGCCACTCGGGGAATGAACACTGAAGCTTTCTTT,CASSATRGMNTEAFF
.,TRBD1,TRBV12-3/TRBV12-4,TRBJ1-3,TGTGCCAGCAAACAGGGGAGGTTGAACACCATATATTTT,CASKQGRLNTIYF
.,TRBD1,TRBV5-1,TRBJ1-5,TGCGCCAGCAGCTTGGGGGACAGGGGTCAGCCCCAGCATTTT,CASSLGDRGQPQHF
.,.,TRBV20-1,TRBJ1-6,TGCAGTGCTAGAGATCCTAGAGCGGGAGCGAATTCACCCCTCCACTTT,CSARDPRAGANSPLHF
.,.,TRBV13,TRBJ2-2,TGTGCCAGCAGCTTGCGACAGGAGAACACCGGGGAGCTGTTTTTT,CASSLRQENTGELFF
.,TRBD2,TRBV3-1,TRBJ2-1,TGTGCCAGCAGCCAGACACTAGCGGGCGGGGAGCAGTTCTTC,CASSQTLAGGEQFF
few,.,TRBV7-2,TRBJ1-2,TGTGCCAGCACCCTAGAGGGGGAAGTAGGGGTGCGTGGCTACACCTTC,CASTLEGEVGVRGYTF
many,TRBD1,TRBV4-2,TRBJ1-5,TGTGCCAGCAGCCGGGCGGGACAGGGGGACCAGCCCCAGCATTTT,CASSRAGQGDQPQHF
few,.,TRBV21-1,TRBJ2-3,TGTGCCAGCAGCAGGGGACAGGGAAACGATACGCAGTATTTT,CASSRGQGNDTQYF